These T cell receptor beta chains were read from a single sample in a study of blood T cells in healthy people across ages. TCRdb ran MiXCR on the 5' RACE reads and lists one entry per CDR3 protein. The sample comprises roughly 1,000,000 distinct CDR3 sequences, about 25% of which are singletons, and about 0.69% rests with the top ten. The same data also contributed to another study, on T cells of mothers and their children.

The sequenced material came from blood. These receptors originate from a girl aged 2-10 years in good health. Both conserved end residues are part of each CDR3. Each record gives: CDR3 protein, CDR3 DNA, J gene, D gene, V gene, clone size. D genes are given only for firm matches. Some rows have no size entry. The others give once, few or many, or a class for an expanded clone.

CDR3: CSVDEGSAYNEQFF
DNA: TGCAGCGTTGACGAGGGTTCGGCCTACAATGAGCAGTTCTTC
J: TRBJ2-1
D: .
V: TRBV29-1
size: .

CDR3: CASSHRTTTIGYTF
DNA: TGTGCCAGCAGCCACAGAACCACCACTATAGGCTACACCTTC
J: TRBJ1-2
D: .
V: TRBV5-6
size: .

CDR3: CASSFIGQSRQFF
DNA: TGTGCCAGCAGTTTTATAGGCCAGAGTCGGCAGTTCTTC
J: TRBJ2-1
D: .
V: TRBV12-3/TRBV12-4
size: .

CDR3: CSVRTPGQAYEQYF
DNA: TGCAGCGTCCGGACCCCCGGACAGGCCTACGAGCAGTACTTC
J: TRBJ2-7
D: TRBD1
V: TRBV29-1
size: .

CDR3: CASLDRGETQYF
DNA: TGCGCCAGCCTAGACAGGGGAGAGACCCAGTACTTC
J: TRBJ2-5
D: TRBD1
V: TRBV10-2
size: many

CDR3: CASSQVAPPGEETQYF
DNA: TGTGCCAGCAGCCAAGTCGCTCCCCCCGGGGAAGAGACCCAGTACTTC
J: TRBJ2-5
D: .
V: TRBV3-1
size: few

CDR3: CASSPRTVYEQYF
DNA: TGTGCCAGCAGCCCAAGGACTGTCTACGAGCAGTACTTC
J: TRBJ2-7
D: .
V: TRBV7-2
size: many

CDR3: CSARRRPESPREQYF
DNA: TGCAGTGCTAGGCGCAGGCCTGAATCACCGAGGGAGCAGTACTTC
J: TRBJ2-7
D: .
V: TRBV20-1
size: .

CDR3: CASSLFLGGELFF
DNA: TGTGCCAGCAGCTTGTTCCTGGGCGGGGAGCTGTTTTTT
J: TRBJ2-2
D: .
V: TRBV5-6
size: .

CDR3: CASSFLGTNINEQYF
DNA: TGTGCCAGCAGCTTCCTCGGGACTAATATTAACGAGCAGTACTTC
J: TRBJ2-7
D: TRBD2
V: TRBV7-2
size: .

CDR3: CASSGNQQGMEEETQYF
DNA: TGTGCCAGCAGCGGAAACCAACAGGGGATGGAGGAGGAGACCCAGTACTTC
J: TRBJ2-5
D: TRBD1
V: TRBV5-4
size: .

CDR3: CASRDREYEQFF
DNA: TGTGCCAGTCGGGACAGGGAATATGAGCAGTTCTTC
J: TRBJ2-1
D: TRBD1
V: TRBV28
size: few

CDR3: CASSHGGPYNEQFF
DNA: TGTGCCAGCAGCCACGGGGGGCCCTACAATGAGCAGTTCTTC
J: TRBJ2-1
D: .
V: TRBV12-3/TRBV12-4
size: .

CDR3: CASSLWGQKEKLFF
DNA: TGTGCCAGCAGCCTGTGGGGACAAAAAGAAAAACTGTTTTTT
J: TRBJ1-4
D: .
V: TRBV7-9
size: few

CDR3: CASSQELRRAHTGELFF
DNA: TGCGCCAGCAGCCAAGAGTTAAGGCGGGCGCACACCGGGGAGCTGTTTTTT
J: TRBJ2-2
D: .
V: TRBV4-1
size: .

CDR3: CASSFTPRASPYGYTF
DNA: TGTGCCAGCAGCTTTACCCCCCGGGCCTCACCATATGGCTACACCTTC
J: TRBJ1-2
D: .
V: TRBV11-2
size: few

CDR3: CASSSGGTSINTQYF
DNA: TGCGCCAGCAGCTCGGGAGGGACTAGCATAAATACGCAGTATTTT
J: TRBJ2-3
D: TRBD2
V: TRBV5-1
size: .

CDR3: CASSHTGTGGPNTEAFF
DNA: TGTGCCAGCAGCCACACCGGGACAGGGGGCCCCAACACTGAAGCTTTCTTT
J: TRBJ1-1
D: TRBD1
V: TRBV12-3/TRBV12-4
size: .

CDR3: CASSPPEITFNTQYF
DNA: TGCGCCAGCAGCCCGCCGGAGATCACCTTCAATACGCAGTATTTT
J: TRBJ2-3
D: .
V: TRBV4-1
size: .

CDR3: CATHRGGNTEAFF
DNA: TGTGCCACCCATCGGGGAGGGAACACTGAAGCTTTCTTT
J: TRBJ1-1
D: .
V: TRBV6-1
size: .

CDR3: CASGPSGGNEQFF
DNA: TGTGCCAGTGGGCCTAGCGGGGGGAATGAGCAGTTCTTC
J: TRBJ2-1
D: TRBD2
V: TRBV6-1
size: few

CDR3: CAIRERFLSYEQYF
DNA: TGTGCCATCAGGGAGCGTTTCTTATCCTACGAGCAGTACTTC
J: TRBJ2-7
D: .
V: TRBV10-3
size: .

CDR3: CASRQGTINTGELFF
DNA: TGTGCCAGCAGGCAAGGGACGATAAACACCGGGGAGCTGTTTTTT
J: TRBJ2-2
D: .
V: TRBV6-5
size: few

CDR3: CASSPTGFEETQYF
DNA: TGTGCCAGCAGCCCCACGGGCTTCGAAGAGACCCAGTACTTC
J: TRBJ2-5
D: .
V: TRBV7-3
size: .

CDR3: CASSARSGALTYEQYF
DNA: TGTGCCAGCAGCGCGAGAAGCGGGGCTCTCACCTACGAGCAGTACTTC
J: TRBJ2-7
D: TRBD2
V: TRBV9
size: .

CDR3: CSAPVGTGGSEQFF
DNA: TGCAGTGCCCCTGTAGGGACAGGGGGCAGTGAGCAGTTCTTC
J: TRBJ2-1
D: TRBD1
V: TRBV20-1
size: few

CDR3: CSAPPGGETQYF
DNA: TGCAGTGCCCCCCCGGGAGGGGAGACCCAGTACTTC
J: TRBJ2-5
D: TRBD2
V: TRBV20-1
size: .